The T cell receptor (beta chain) described here comes from a study of T-cell memory formation after mild COVID-19. Study summary: Among the donors, TCR clusters were largely specific to each donor. Study outcomes and limitations: Whereas later expanders leaned CD4+, clones contracting day 15 to 85 showed a balanced CD4/CD8 makeup. Some SARS-CoV-2-responding clones were already detected in memory before infection.

The CDR3 contains 11 residues. V was shortened by 6 bases and J by 8 bases, with 13 bases between the two germline ends. Germline assignment: CDR1 SQVTM and CDR2 ANQGSEA. This clonotype was seen only a few times. The antigen is unknown. 5'RACE with constant-segment primers yielded barcoded, UMI-tagged TCR alpha and TCR beta cDNA libraries. One entry per CDR3 protein, called by TCRdb with MiXCR from the 5' RACE reads. The sample holds just under 150,000 distinct CDR3 sequences; 5.5% to 7% are singletons and the top ten take under 2.5%. The specimen was PBMCs or a T cell subset sorted from them (not recorded which). This clonotype was sampled from an adult woman who had mild COVID-19 (a few samples of this study predate the infection). Cell type and time point are not known. The J gene is TRBJ1-2, the V gene TRBV29-1, with a weak D call TRBD1 (6 bases). The CDR3 DNA reads as TGCAGCGTCAGGGGCGGGGACGGCTACACCTTC. It translates to CSVRGGDGYTF.